This T cell receptor beta chain was found in a study of human T cells and chemical hapten exposure. Regarding the study as a whole: Relative to control repertoires, expanded TCRs gave rise to significantly more large CDR3 similarity clusters. The number of TCRs over 1 in 1000 frequency stayed unchanged after DPC.

Stated time point: pre-sensitization, week 0. The treatment was: therapeutic diphenylcyclopropenone sensitization with weekly scalp DPC. Unfractionated whole blood was the source of the extracted total RNA. In its sample, this clonotype was seen many times. The antigen is unknown. CDR1 and CDR2 from the germline V gene are MNHNY and SVGAGI (reference sequence). The germline V and J ends were trimmed by 7 bases and 4 bases, with 13 bases remaining between them. The CDR3 has 13 residues. For the library, individual cDNA molecules each received unique molecular identifiers. One entry per CDR3 protein, called by TCRdb with MiXCR from the RACE reads. The top ten hold approximately 3.4% of the sample, which has roughly 100,000 distinct CDR3 sequences, 11% seen once.

Source: whole blood, taken in connection with sensitization to the hapten diphenylcyclopropenone (DPC). The TCR sequence derives from a woman aged 60-75 years with alopecia areata. Some clones in this sample may be carry-over from other donors' samples. This chain joins TRBV6-6 and TRBJ1-2, with TRBD1 as a possible D gene (5 bases). Here the CDR3 reads CASNIIGAYGYTF. Written as DNA, the CDR3 is TGTGCCAGCAATATCATCGGGGCCTATGGCTACACCTTC.